Sequencing of this T cell receptor (beta chain) was carried out in a study of T cell responses to AZD1222 COVID-19 vaccine. The study, taken as a whole, reports: Clonal diversity was possibly underestimated, and white British individuals and females predominated among donors. Baseline seropositivity occurred in only 5 to 7 AZD1222 recipients. The CD4 TCRs associated with vaccination extended across spike and predominated at 160-218 and 743-854. Spike-specific TCR breadth and depth rose after two AZD1222 doses.

The table lists this clone with a few counts. Antigen unknown. Libraries were prepared by immunoSEQ multiplex PCR; TCRdb keeps only in-frame clonotypes and omits some of them. The repertoire holds about 130,000 clones, with roughly nine tenths as singletons. Trimming removed 4 bases from V and 14 bases from J, with 21 bases in between. CDR3 length: 15 amino acids. Germline CDR1 and CDR2: SEHNR and FQNEAQ (reference sequence). Source: peripheral blood, taken 28 days after the second AZD1222 dose. This chain uses TRBV7-9 with TRBJ1-6; D may be TRBD1 (6 bases). The sequence was collected from an adult who received the AZD1222 COVID-19 vaccine. The CDR3 loop is CASSSPGHAQFTLHF. The CDR3 DNA reads TGTGCCAGCAGCTCCCCGGGACATGCTCAATTCACCCTCCACTTT.